A selection of T cell receptor beta chains follows, all from one sample in a study of cytomegalovirus exposure and HLA in healthy donors. Produced via immunoSEQ multiplex PCR; TCRdb's table is partial and in-frame only. The sample includes 30,000 to 40,000 clones, just under 95% of them seen just once. Material: PBMCs. Receptors were obtained from a man aged 18-30 years in good health and CMV-seronegative. Each CDR3 is given without its conserved first and last residue.

j_gene: TRBJ1-3; v_gene: TRBV9; CDR3aa: ASSVGSSGNTIY
j_gene: TRBJ2-1; v_gene: TRBV7-6; CDR3aa: ASSLQRLAGAAYNEQF
j_gene: TRBJ2-5; v_gene: TRBV5-1; CDR3aa: ASSLDSGETQY
j_gene: TRBJ2-7; v_gene: TRBV7-4; CDR3aa: ASSLRVGQGAYEQY
j_gene: TRBJ1-6; v_gene: TRBV5-6; CDR3aa: ASSFRSSYNSPLH
j_gene: TRBJ2-7; v_gene: TRBV6-6; CDR3aa: ASSSDSPYEQY
j_gene: TRBJ2-1; v_gene: TRBV13; CDR3aa: ASSLEGLSYNEQF
j_gene: TRBJ2-5; v_gene: TRBV9; CDR3aa: ASSPPVSGGRREETQY
j_gene: TRBJ2-3; v_gene: TRBV30; CDR3aa: AWSVLAGGPDTQY
j_gene: TRBJ2-5; v_gene: TRBV6-1; CDR3aa: ASSEADNGIETQY
j_gene: TRBJ2-7; v_gene: TRBV11-1; CDR3aa: ASSFRGSHYEQY
j_gene: TRBJ1-3; v_gene: TRBV7-9; CDR3aa: ASSGPGLGNTIY
j_gene: TRBJ1-4; v_gene: TRBV15; CDR3aa: ATSRVFGEKLF
j_gene: TRBJ2-7; v_gene: TRBV18; CDR3aa: ASSYLEATYEQY
j_gene: TRBJ2-2; v_gene: TRBV15; CDR3aa: ATSGPGAGELF
j_gene: TRBJ2-7; v_gene: TRBV27; CDR3aa: ASSLSRERHYEQY
j_gene: TRBJ1-1; v_gene: TRBV6-6; CDR3aa: ASSYSPNRGTEAF
j_gene: TRBJ1-4; v_gene: TRBV7-9; CDR3aa: ASSPTGLGEKLF
j_gene: TRBJ2-1; v_gene: TRBV4-1; CDR3aa: ASSQVSGGDYNEQF
j_gene: TRBJ1-5; v_gene: TRBV30; CDR3aa: AWSVARNQPQH
j_gene: TRBJ2-1; v_gene: TRBV30; CDR3aa: AGSSGAYNEQF